A single sample gave rise to the 26 T cell receptor beta chains below, sequenced in a study of T-cell reconstitution after alpha-beta-depleted transplantation in children (TCRdb year 2016). To prepare the library, PCR was applied. Sequencing took place on an Illumina HiSeq 2500. TCR library preparation used molecular barcoding, with unique molecular identifiers applied to normalize quantification of the TCRbeta repertoire. Using fastp trimming at Q25 and MiXCR clonotype assembly, TCRdb reanalyzed the public sequencing data and kept in-frame beta chains. Duplicate CDR3 protein sequences are folded into a single record with the most common DNA and genes. The table for this sample lists roughly 610,000 distinct CDR3 sequences; 10% to 13% of them were counted only once. Less than 5% of the sample is held by the ten biggest clonotypes. The source material was PBMCs from the stem cell graft donor, sampled from the stem cell graft. These receptors all come from a human donor who donated a stem cell graft to a child with acute myeloid leukemia.

This clonotype was seen many times. This chain uses TRBV7-9 with TRBJ2-1; TRBD2 matches at 15 bases. The CDR3 contains 15 residues. V lost 4 bases and J lost 8; bases outside the gene matches: 3. The germline gives CDR1 SEHNR, CDR2 FQNEAQ (reference sequence). CDR3 coding DNA: TGTGCCAGCAGCTGGACTAGCGGGAGGGACCATGAGCAGTTCTTC. Encoded protein: CASSWTSGRDHEQFF.

A few counts support this clonotype. Since a much larger clone is just one base distant, this may be a read error. This chain uses TRBV29-1 with TRBJ2-7, with D unresolved. This CDR3 comprises 14 residues. Germline CDR1 and CDR2: SQVTM and ANQGSEA. V lost 5 bases to trimming and J lost 0 bases, with 14 bases between them. The CDR3 DNA reads as TGCAGCGTTAGTGGACCCCATAGCTCCTACGAGCAGTACTTC. It translates to CSVSGPHSSYEQYF.

The V and J genes are TRBV7-9 and TRBJ1-2, with TRBD1 identical over 8 bases. V was pared by 5 bases and J by 1 base, with 6 bases of the junction left unmatched. This CDR3 is 15 amino acids long. Germline CDR1 reads SEHNR; CDR2 reads FQNEAQ (reference sequence). CDR3: CASSPGQGINYGYTF. The CDR3 DNA follows: TGTGCCAGCAGCCCAGGACAGGGCATTAACTATGGCTACACCTTC.

This clonotype was found many times. This chain uses TRBV7-3 with TRBJ1-1; possibly TRBD1 for D (5 bases). The CDR3 runs 16 residues. V was pared by 6 bases and J by 0 bases, with 17 bases between. Germline CDR1 reads SGHTA; CDR2 reads FQGTGA. CDR3 amino acids: CASRLTGTQMNTEAFF. CDR3 nucleotides: TGTGCCAGCAGACTAACCGGGACTCAAATGAACACTGAAGCTTTCTTT. Full variable domain (remainder filled in from reference TRBV7-3 and TRBJ1-1): GAGVSQTPSNKVTEKGKYVELRCDPISGHTALYWYRQSLGQGPEFLIYFQGTGAADDSGLPNDRFFAVRPEGSVSTLKIQRTERGDSAVYLCASRLTGTQMNTEAFFGQGTRLTVV.

A word on this clonotype: The junction differs from germline at one of its ends, possibly a read error. The chain carries TRBV5-1 and TRBJ2-7; possible D gene TRBD1, 6 bases. There are 13 residues in the CDR3. Looked up from germline, CDR1 is SGHRS and CDR2 is YFSETQ. The DNA for the CDR3 is TGCGGCAGCAGCGAGGGACAATCTCGCGAGCAGTACTTC. Its translation: CGSSEGQSREQYF.

This clonotype was picked up a small number of times. The CDR3 sequence: CASCYRGGNEKLFF. The DNA of the CDR3 is TGTGCCAGCTGCTACAGGGGTGGTAATGAAAAACTGTTTTTT. This sequence joins TRBV28 and TRBJ1-4; 7 bases map to TRBD1. This CDR3 comprises 14 residues. J was trimmed by 4 bases and V by 8 bases; bases with no gene match: 7. Germline assignment: CDR1 MDHEN and CDR2 SYDVKM.

The sample holds a few counts of this clonotype. V and J are TRBV4-3 and TRBJ2-2; possibly TRBD2 for D (6 bases). Trimming cost V 4 bases and J 1 base, with 16 bases left between them. Germline CDR1 LGHNA, CDR2 YSLEER. The CDR3 length is 17 residues. The CDR3 region has the DNA TGCGCCAGCAGCCTCGGAACGGGGGTAGAGAACACCGGGGAGCTGTTTTTT. Its translation: CASSLGTGVENTGELFF.

The chain uses TRBV9 and TRBJ2-7; D unresolved. This CDR3 is 12 amino acids long. V lost 3 bases to trimming and J lost 6 bases, with 10 bases between them. Per germline, CDR1 SGDLS and CDR2 YYNGEE. CDR3 loop: CASSARGPEQYF. In DNA form, the CDR3 reads TGTGCCAGCAGCGCCAGAGGCCCCGAGCAGTACTTC.

This chain links TRBV3-1 with TRBJ2-1; perhaps D is TRBD1 or TRBD2 (5 bases each). CDR1 and CDR2 from the germline V gene are LGHDT and YNNKEL (reference sequence). Between the trimmed V and J ends, which lost 4 bases and 6 bases, there was a span of 10 bases. This CDR3 contains 13 residues. CDR3: CASSRGGRNEQFF. The CDR3 DNA sequence: TGTGCCAGCAGCCGGGGCGGGCGCAATGAGCAGTTCTTC.

This chain uses TRBV5-1 with TRBJ2-1; the match to TRBD2 covers 15 bases. The CDR3 totals 16 residues. After removal of 5 bases from V and 10 bases from J, the junction contained 10 bases not matched to a gene. Looked up from germline, CDR1 is SGHRS and CDR2 is YFSETQ. CDR3 amino acids: CASRTAGLAGGGEQFF. CDR3 DNA: TGCGCCAGCAGGACGGCGGGACTAGCGGGAGGAGGGGAGCAGTTCTTC. The entire variable domain, with the rest obtained from reference TRBV5-1 and TRBJ2-1, is as follows: KAGVTQTPRYLIKTRGQQVTLSCSPISGHRSVSWYQQTPGQGLQFLFEYFSETQRNKGNFPGRFSGRQFSNSRSEMNVSTLELGDSALYLCASRTAGLAGGGEQFFGPGTRLTVL.

In this sample, this clonotype turned up a few times. J is TRBJ2-5 and V is TRBV7-9; 11 bases map to TRBD2. CDR3 size: 15 residues. The germline gives CDR1 SEHNR, CDR2 FQNEAQ (reference sequence). V was clipped by 5 bases and J by 4 bases; unmatched bases: 6. The CDR3 nucleotides are TGTGCCAGCAGCAGCGGGACTAGCGGAGGAGAGACCCAGTACTTC. This sequence encodes CASSSGTSGGETQYF.

The sample holds many counts of this clonotype. This CDR3 reads CATSRQPGASGTYTDTQYF. The CDR3 DNA reads TGTGCCACCAGTCGTCAGCCCGGGGCTAGCGGGACTTACACAGATACGCAGTATTTT. This chain connects TRBV24-1 to TRBJ2-3, with 9 bases lining up with TRBD2. Per the germline V gene, CDR1 is KGHDR and CDR2 is SFDVKD. There are 19 residues in the CDR3. Losses at the gene ends were 6 bases for V and 2 bases for J; bases not matched to a gene: 17.

This clonotype was observed a few times. The chain combines TRBV12-3 or TRBV12-4 with TRBJ1-4; 7 nucleotides agree with TRBD1. The junction had 5 bases not matched to a gene; V was cut back by 2 bases and J by 8 bases. The CDR3 contains 14 residues. CDR3: CASSLPGGAEKLFF. CDR3 nucleotides: TGTGCCAGCAGTTTACCAGGGGGTGCCGAAAAACTGTTTTTT.

This clonotype has just a few counts. V is TRBV12-3 or TRBV12-4 and J is TRBJ1-1; 8 bases map to TRBD1. V gave up 6 bases and J gave up 5 bases; unmatched junction bases: 8. The CDR3 runs to 14 residues. As DNA, the CDR3 is TGTGCCAGCAGCCCTCAGCAGGGGGCTACTGAAGCTTTCTTT. It translates to CASSPQQGATEAFF.

This clonotype was seen a few times. CDR3 region: CASTPRRGAGTEAFF. The DNA for the CDR3 is TGTGCCAGCACCCCGCGGCGGGGCGCGGGGACTGAAGCTTTCTTT. The chain is built from TRBV7-9 and TRBJ1-1, with D possibly matching TRBD1 (5 bases). Trimming cost V 7 bases and J 5 bases, with 20 bases left between them. The CDR3 covers 15 residues. Germline V lookup: CDR1 SEHNR, CDR2 FQNEAQ (reference sequence).

The chain links TRBV29-1 to TRBJ2-7, with 8 bases matching TRBD1. Trimming took 1 base from V and 1 from J; bases not matched to a gene: 6. The germline gives CDR1 SQVTM, CDR2 ANQGSEA. The CDR3 length is 15 residues. CDR3 coding DNA: TGCAGCGTTGAAGGGCAGGGACAGGAGTCCTACGAGCAGTACTTC. It translates to CSVEGQGQESYEQYF.

The CDR3 protein is CASSLRGHSNTEAFF. The CDR3 bases are TGTGCCAGCAGCTTAAGGGGACATTCGAACACTGAAGCTTTCTTT. The rearrangement joins TRBV7-9 to TRBJ1-1; D might be TRBD1 (6 bases). CDR1 and CDR2 (germline): SEHNR, FQNEAQ (reference sequence). The CDR3 covers 15 residues. V lost 2 bases and J lost 1, with 11 bases in between.

In DNA, the CDR3 is TGCAGCGTTGGAGGGGGCAGGGGGACCTACGAGCAGTACTTC. This codes for CSVGGGRGTYEQYF. The V gene is TRBV29-1, the J gene TRBJ2-7; 7 bases are a match to TRBD1. Per the germline V gene, CDR1 is SQVTM and CDR2 is ANQGSEA. J lost 2 bases, V lost 4 bases, and 8 bases had no gene match. This CDR3 is built from 14 residues.

This clonotype was seen repeatedly, ten times or more. The chain carries TRBV29-1 and TRBJ2-5; maybe TRBD2 (6 bases). The V end was cut by 4 bases, the J end by 9 bases, with 18 bases between. The CDR3 is 13 residues long. CDR1 and CDR2 (germline): SQVTM, ANQGSEA. The CDR3 coding sequence is TGCAGCGTTGTGTCCCGACTAGAATGGCCCCAGTACTTC. It translates to CSVVSRLEWPQYF.

This clonotype was observed a handful of times. The chain joins TRBV25-1 to TRBJ1-4; 7 bases map to TRBD1. Trimming at V came to 2 bases and at J to 0 bases, leaving 3 bases not matched to a gene. CDR3 length equals 16 residues. CDR1 and CDR2 (germline): MGHDK, SYGVNS. DNA for the CDR3: TGTGCCAGCAGTGAAGGGACAGCTGCAACTAATGAAAAACTGTTTTTT. Amino acid sequence: CASSEGTAATNEKLFF. Combining the CDR3 with reference TRBV25-1 and TRBJ1-4 gives the whole variable domain EADIYQTPRYLVIGTGKKITLECSQTMGHDKMYWYQQDPGMELHLIHYSYGVNSTEKGDLSSESTVSRIRTEHFPLTLESARPSHTSQYLCASSEGTAATNEKLFFGSGTQLSVL.

This clonotype was observed many times. The chain is built from TRBV12-3 or TRBV12-4 and TRBJ1-1; the D gene is possibly TRBD1 (5 bases). Trimming shortened V by 6 bases and J by 1 base, and 12 bases separated the two germline ends. This CDR3 is 14 amino acids long. The CDR3 coding sequence is TGTGCCAGCAGAATGGCAGGGCCGAACACTGAAGCTTTCTTT. It yields the protein CASRMAGPNTEAFF.

This clonotype was recorded at least ten times. This chain joins TRBV4-3 and TRBJ2-7; D is unresolved. Trimming left V 1 base short and J 2 bases short, with 9 bases between. The CDR3 sequence is 14 residues long. Germline loops: CDR1 LGHNA, CDR2 YSLEER. CDR3 sequence (DNA): TGCGCCAGCAGCCAAGGTGACGGTCCCTACGAGCAGTACTTC. Protein product: CASSQGDGPYEQYF.

This clonotype occurred many times. V usage is TRBV5-1 and J usage is TRBJ2-7, with TRBD1 matching over 10 bases. V was clipped by 2 bases and J by 2 bases; unmatched bases: 4. Looked up from germline, CDR1 is SGHRS and CDR2 is YFSETQ. This CDR3 has 15 residues. The CDR3 loop reads CASSLEGQGPYEQYF. The CDR3 DNA reads as TGCGCCAGCAGCTTAGAGGGACAGGGGCCCTACGAGCAGTACTTC.

In this sample, this clonotype turned up a few times. The chain has TRBV20-1 and TRBJ2-7; either TRBD1 or TRBD2 may fit D (5 bases each). Trimming took 0 bases from V and 11 from J, leaving 20 bases between them. Germline CDR1 is DFQATT and CDR2 is SNEGSKA (reference sequence). The CDR3 length is 14 residues. CDR3 protein: CSARDRRGPWEKYF. DNA of the CDR3: TGCAGTGCTAGAGATCGTAGGGGCCCCTGGGAGAAGTACTTC.

Points on this clonotype: The junction and the germline gene differ at one end; a read error may be behind it. This rearrangement joins TRBV3-1 to TRBJ2-2, with 13 bases matching TRBD2. Germline V lookup: CDR1 LGHDT, CDR2 YNNKEL (reference sequence). The CDR3 has 17 amino acids. Here the CDR3 DNA reads TGTGCCAGCACCCAAGGACTAGCGGGAGTTATCACCGGGGAGCTGTTTTTT. It specifies CASTQGLAGVITGELFF.

This chain links TRBV4-3 with TRBJ2-5; 7 bases map to TRBD2. Germline lookup yields CDR1 LGHNA and CDR2 YSLEER. J lost 3 bases, V lost 1 base, and 5 bases had no gene match. This CDR3 comprises 15 residues. The CDR3 DNA reads as TGCGCCAGCAGCCAAGGCGGGAGCTTCGAAGAGACCCAGTACTTC. Amino acid sequence: CASSQGGSFEETQYF.